Listed below are T cell receptor beta chains from one sample, sequenced in a study of blood T cell repertoires in COVID-19. The data were produced by immunoSEQ multiplex PCR, yet TCRdb's version contains in-frame clones alone and is incomplete. Among over 50,000 clones listed, more than 85% were seen once. The sample consisted of peripheral blood. These receptors came from a man aged 45-65 years with active COVID-19. Each CDR3 is given with its conserved first and last residue. D genes are given only for firm matches. Clone size is stated in some rows and not others, as once, few, many or a class when expanded.

j_call clone_size d_call v_call cdr3_aa
TRBJ2-3 - TRBD2 TRBV14 CASSRGRSGEQYF
TRBJ2-1 - TRBD2 TRBV5-1 CASSPTPSGRENEQFF
TRBJ1-2 once - TRBV25-1 CASSEWVGGYGYTF
TRBJ2-2 - - TRBV5-5 CASSPGDILNTGELFF
TRBJ1-2 - TRBD1 TRBV15 CATSRGWKTGLSGYTF
TRBJ1-5 - - TRBV28 CASSLQAQPQHF
TRBJ1-4 - TRBD1 TRBV27 CASSRAGTDNEKLFF
TRBJ2-7 - - TRBV2 CASSSQGREQYF
TRBJ1-4 - TRBD1 TRBV3-1/TRBV3-2 CASSHRQGALFF
TRBJ2-2 - TRBD1 TRBV12-3/TRBV12-4 CASRLDRTGELFF
TRBJ2-6 - - TRBV10-3 CAISEPGPSGANVLTF
TRBJ2-3 - - TRBV21-1 CARGGSGGAEGTDTQYF
TRBJ1-5 - TRBD1 TRBV5-6 CASSLGPGGGQPQHF
TRBJ2-1 - - TRBV6-2/TRBV6-3 CASSHLKLQSYYNEQFF
TRBJ1-1 - TRBD1 TRBV6-1 CASSELTGTGDEAFF
TRBJ2-3 - - TRBV10-3 CAITGGFTDTQYF
TRBJ1-2 - - TRBV10-3 CAISESANYGYTF
TRBJ2-1 - - TRBV7-9 CASHRAGSSYNEQFF
TRBJ2-2 - - TRBV4-3 CASSHGVAGELFF
TRBJ2-3 - - TRBV4-3 CASSQADTQYF
TRBJ2-3 - - TRBV5-1 CASSWDTDSTDTQYF
TRBJ2-7 - TRBD1 TRBV7-9 CASSLGDRVRANF
TRBJ2-1 - TRBD2 TRBV19 CASSISGVAGVSYNEQFF
TRBJ1-6 - TRBD1 TRBV11-2 CASSSGTGKVDSPLHF